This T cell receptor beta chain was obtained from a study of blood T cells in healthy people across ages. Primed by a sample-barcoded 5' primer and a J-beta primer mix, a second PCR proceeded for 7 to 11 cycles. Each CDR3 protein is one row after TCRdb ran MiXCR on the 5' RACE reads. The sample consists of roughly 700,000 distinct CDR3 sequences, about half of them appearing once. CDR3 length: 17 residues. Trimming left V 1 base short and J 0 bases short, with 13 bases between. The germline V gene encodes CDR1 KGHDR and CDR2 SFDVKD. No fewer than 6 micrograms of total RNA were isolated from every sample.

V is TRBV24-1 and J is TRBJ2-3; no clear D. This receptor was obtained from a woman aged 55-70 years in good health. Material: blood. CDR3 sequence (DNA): TGTGCCACCAGTGATTTTGGCAATGGTCCTAGCACAGATACGCAGTATTTT. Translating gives CATSDFGNGPSTDTQYF.